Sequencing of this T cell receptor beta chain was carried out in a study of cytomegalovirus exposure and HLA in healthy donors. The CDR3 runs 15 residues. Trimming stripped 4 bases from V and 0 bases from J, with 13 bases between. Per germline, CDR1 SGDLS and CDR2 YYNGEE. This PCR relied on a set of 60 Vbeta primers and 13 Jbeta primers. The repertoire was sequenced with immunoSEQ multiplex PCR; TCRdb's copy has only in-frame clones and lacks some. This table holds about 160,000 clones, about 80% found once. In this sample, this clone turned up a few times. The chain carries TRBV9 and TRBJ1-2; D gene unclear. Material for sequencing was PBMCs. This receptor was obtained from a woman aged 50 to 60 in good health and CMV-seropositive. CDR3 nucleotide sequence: TGTGCCAGCAGCTTCGCCGGGAACACTAACTATGGCTACACCTTC. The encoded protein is CASSFAGNTNYGYTF.